This passage covers 17 T cell receptor beta chains from one sample sequenced in a study of tumor-infiltrating lymphocytes in localized non-small cell lung cancer. Assay used: immunoSEQ multiplex PCR; TCRdb lists only in-frame clones, some missing. The sample holds some 15,000 clones, roughly 79% seen once. What was sequenced was lung tumor tissue. The receptor set was obtained from a human donor with non-small cell lung cancer.

CDR3 nucleotides: TGCAGTGCAGGTGAAGCTTTCTTT. Translating it yields CSAGEAFF. The V and J genes are TRBV29-1 and TRBJ1-1, with D uncertain. Germline CDR1 and CDR2: SQVTM and ANQGSEA. The CDR3 is made up of 8 amino acids.

The V gene is TRBV29-1, the J gene TRBJ1-3; D might be TRBD1 (5 bases). The CDR3 covers 13 residues. CDR1 is SQVTM and CDR2 is ANQGSEA in the germline V gene. V was trimmed by 4 bases and J by 0 bases, leaving 7 bases between them. CDR3 DNA: TGCAGCGTTGGACAGAGCTCTGGAAACACCATATATTTT. This codes for CSVGQSSGNTIYF.

The chain couples TRBV19 to TRBJ1-1; D gene uncertain. V lost 11 bases to trimming and J lost 3 bases, with 16 bases between them. Germline V gene sequence: CDR1 LNHDA, CDR2 SQIVND (reference sequence). This CDR3 has 13 amino acids. The CDR3 reads CAVRPFFDTEAFF. The DNA of the CDR3 is TGTGCCGTGAGACCCTTCTTTGACACTGAAGCTTTCTTT.

The genes are TRBV6-5 and TRBJ2-2; no definite D call. The CDR3 loop spans 12 amino acids. The V gene lost 5 bases and the J gene lost 6 bases, with 7 bases spanning the gap. CDR1 is MNHEY and CDR2 is SVGAGI in the germline V gene. DNA of the CDR3: TGTGCCAGCAGTCCTTTTGCCGGGGAGCTGTTTTTT. Translating it yields CASSPFAGELFF.

This clone appeared once. This chain connects TRBV28 to TRBJ1-1; D ambiguous. V shed 8 bases and J shed 0 bases, with 16 bases lying between them. Germline CDR1 is MDHEN and CDR2 is SYDVKM. The CDR3 length is 15 residues. The CDR3 protein is CASSPFMVMNTEAFF. The CDR3 region has the DNA TGTGCCAGCTCTCCATTTATGGTCATGAACACTGAAGCTTTCTTT.

The rearrangement links TRBV10-2 to TRBJ2-1; the D is unclear. Germline values: CDR1 WSHSY, CDR2 SAAADI. The CDR3 is made up of 12 amino acids. Trimming left V 2 bases short and J 9 bases short, with 8 bases between. CDR3 residues: CASSEPDGEQFF. CDR3 bases: TGCGCCAGCAGTGAGCCGGACGGTGAGCAGTTCTTC.

This chain links TRBV25-1 with TRBJ1-1; the match to TRBD1 covers 12 bases. The trim removed 5 bases at V and 3 bases at J, leaving 4 bases unmatched. The CDR3 covers 15 residues. Per germline, CDR1 MGHDK and CDR2 SYGVNS. The CDR3 bases are TGTGCCAGCAGTCAAGGGACAGGGGGCTACACTGAAGCTTTCTTT. The encoded protein is CASSQGTGGYTEAFF.

The chain has TRBV5-6 and TRBJ1-1, with D perhaps matching TRBD1 (5 bases). The CDR3 extends over 14 amino acids. Trimming stripped 3 bases from V and 0 bases from J, with 9 bases between. The germline V gene encodes CDR1 SGHDT and CDR2 YYEEEE. Written as DNA, the CDR3 is TGTGCCAGCAGCTGGGGCCCCATGAACACTGAAGCTTTCTTT. This translates into CASSWGPMNTEAFF. The full variable domain, completed using reference TRBV5-6 and TRBJ1-1, is DAGVTQSPTHLIKTRGQQVTLRCSPKSGHDTVSWYQQALGQGPQFIFQYYEEEERQRGNFPDRFSGHQFPNYSSELNVNALLLGDSALYLCASSWGPMNTEAFFGQGTRLTVV.

This chain links TRBV9 with TRBJ2-1, with 10 bases that match TRBD2. The ends lost 0 bases at V and 7 bases at J; junction bases unmatched: 10. From germline, CDR1 is SGDLS and CDR2 YYNGEE. This CDR3 has 17 residues. CDR3 nucleotides: TGTGCCAGCAGCGTAGAGGGAGCGGGAGGGCCGAGGAATGAGCAGTTCTTC. Translation gives CASSVEGAGGPRNEQFF.

This clone was picked up a small number of times. The chain couples TRBV19 to TRBJ2-7; TRBD2 aligns across 10 bases. There are 15 residues in the CDR3. CDR1 and CDR2 (germline): LNHDA, SQIVND (reference sequence). V lost 5 bases, J lost 1 base, and 5 bases stayed unmatched. CDR3: CASSVGLAVSYEQYF. DNA of the CDR3: TGTGCCAGTAGTGTAGGACTAGCGGTGTCCTACGAGCAGTACTTC.

The chain combines TRBV19 with TRBJ1-5; the match to TRBD1 covers 11 bases. CDR1 is LNHDA, CDR2 SQIVND, per germline (reference sequence). The CDR3 totals 18 residues. The V gene end was trimmed by 6 bases and the J gene end by 0 bases; junction bases not matched to a gene: 10. The CDR3 DNA reads as TGTGCCAGTAGCTCCCGGGACAGGGGGTCCCATAGCAATCAGCCCCAGCATTTT. It yields the protein CASSSRDRGSHSNQPQHF.

Written as DNA, the CDR3 is TGTGCCAGCAGCCCCCTAGGTTCCACAGATACGCAGTATTTT. Translating it yields CASSPLGSTDTQYF. The chain joins TRBV11-2 to TRBJ2-3; D is unclear. The ends were cut back, 5 bases at V and 2 bases at J, with 11 bases in the middle. The CDR3 extends over 14 amino acids. CDR1 and CDR2 from the germline V gene are SGHAT and FQNNGV.

The chain joins TRBV7-2 to TRBJ2-4; tentatively, D is TRBD2 (6 bases). The ends were cut back, 4 bases at V and 7 bases at J, with 11 bases in the middle. The length of the CDR3 is 13 residues. Germline CDR1 SGHTA, CDR2 FQGNSA. Here the CDR3 reads CASSSRTMNIQYF. The DNA for the CDR3 is TGTGCCAGCAGCTCAAGGACTATGAACATTCAGTACTTC.

The genes are TRBV9 and TRBJ1-2; D might be TRBD1 (5 bases). Per the germline V gene, CDR1 is SGDLS and CDR2 is YYNGEE. The CDR3 runs to 16 residues. Trimming took off 2 bases at V and 5 bases at J, with 19 bases between the two ends. CDR3 sequence reads: CASSVGIGGSGYGYTF. As DNA, the CDR3 is TGTGCCAGCAGCGTGGGGATCGGGGGTTCTGGTTATGGCTACACCTTC.

The rearrangement joins TRBV6-5 to TRBJ2-2; D possibly uses TRBD1 or TRBD2 (5 bases each). Germline V lookup: CDR1 MNHEY, CDR2 SVGAGI. V lost 4 bases to trimming and J lost 1 base, with 13 bases between them. This CDR3 spans 16 amino acids. The CDR3 loop reads CASSSYGTENTGELFF. The DNA for the CDR3 is TGTGCCAGCAGTTCCTACGGGACGGAGAACACCGGGGAGCTGTTTTTT.

J is TRBJ1-5 and V is TRBV28; D ambiguous. The germline gives CDR1 MDHEN, CDR2 SYDVKM. V lost 7 bases and J lost 1, with 8 bases in between. The CDR3 loop spans 13 amino acids. The CDR3 region is CASTFTSNQPQHF. DNA for the CDR3: TGTGCCAGCACTTTCACGAGCAATCAGCCCCAGCATTTT.

The rearrangement joins TRBV2 to TRBJ1-2, with D hard to call. The CDR3 length is 12 residues. CDR1 is SNHLY and CDR2 is FYNNEI in the germline V gene. Trimming took 6 bases from V and 7 from J, leaving 12 bases between them. The CDR3 nucleotides are TGTGCCAGCAGCCCCGAAGGAATTGGCTACACCTTC. Amino acids: CASSPEGIGYTF.